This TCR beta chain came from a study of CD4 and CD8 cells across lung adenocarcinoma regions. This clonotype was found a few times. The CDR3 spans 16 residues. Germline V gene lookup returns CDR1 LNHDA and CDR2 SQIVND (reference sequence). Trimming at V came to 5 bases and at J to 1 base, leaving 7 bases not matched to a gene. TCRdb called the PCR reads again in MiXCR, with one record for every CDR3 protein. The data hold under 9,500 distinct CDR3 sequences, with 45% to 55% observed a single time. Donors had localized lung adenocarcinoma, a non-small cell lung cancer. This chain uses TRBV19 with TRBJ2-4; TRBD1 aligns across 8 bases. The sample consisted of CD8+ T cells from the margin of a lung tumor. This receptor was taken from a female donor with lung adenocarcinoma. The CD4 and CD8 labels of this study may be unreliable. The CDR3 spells CASSERTGRAKNIQYF. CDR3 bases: TGTGCCAGTAGTGAGAGGACAGGGCGGGCCAAAAACATTCAGTACTTC.